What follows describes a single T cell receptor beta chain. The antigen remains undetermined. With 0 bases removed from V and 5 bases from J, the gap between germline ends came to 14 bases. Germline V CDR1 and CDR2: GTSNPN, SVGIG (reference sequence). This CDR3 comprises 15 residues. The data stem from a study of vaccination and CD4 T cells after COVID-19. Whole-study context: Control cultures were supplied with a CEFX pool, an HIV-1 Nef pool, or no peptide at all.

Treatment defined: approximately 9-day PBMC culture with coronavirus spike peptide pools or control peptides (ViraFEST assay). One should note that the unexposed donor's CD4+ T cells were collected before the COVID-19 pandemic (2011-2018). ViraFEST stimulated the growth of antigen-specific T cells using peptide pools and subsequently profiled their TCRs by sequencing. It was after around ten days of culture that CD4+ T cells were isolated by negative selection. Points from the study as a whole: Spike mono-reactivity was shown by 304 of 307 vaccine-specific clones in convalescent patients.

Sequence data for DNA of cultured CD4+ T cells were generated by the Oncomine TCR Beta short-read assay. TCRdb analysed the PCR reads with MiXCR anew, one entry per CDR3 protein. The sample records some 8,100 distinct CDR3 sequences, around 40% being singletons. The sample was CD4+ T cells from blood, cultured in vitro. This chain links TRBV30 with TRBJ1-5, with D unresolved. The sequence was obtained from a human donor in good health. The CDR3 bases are TGTGCCTGGAGTGTAACGGGTTCAGAGTATCAGCCCCAGCATTTT. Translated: CAWSVTGSEYQPQHF. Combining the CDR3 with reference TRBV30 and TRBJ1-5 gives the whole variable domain SQTIHQWPATLVQPVGSPLSLECTVEGTSNPNLYWYRQAAGRGLQLLFYSVGIGQISSEVPQNLSASRPQDRQFILSSKKLLLSDSGFYLCAWSVTGSEYQPQHFGDGTRLSIL.